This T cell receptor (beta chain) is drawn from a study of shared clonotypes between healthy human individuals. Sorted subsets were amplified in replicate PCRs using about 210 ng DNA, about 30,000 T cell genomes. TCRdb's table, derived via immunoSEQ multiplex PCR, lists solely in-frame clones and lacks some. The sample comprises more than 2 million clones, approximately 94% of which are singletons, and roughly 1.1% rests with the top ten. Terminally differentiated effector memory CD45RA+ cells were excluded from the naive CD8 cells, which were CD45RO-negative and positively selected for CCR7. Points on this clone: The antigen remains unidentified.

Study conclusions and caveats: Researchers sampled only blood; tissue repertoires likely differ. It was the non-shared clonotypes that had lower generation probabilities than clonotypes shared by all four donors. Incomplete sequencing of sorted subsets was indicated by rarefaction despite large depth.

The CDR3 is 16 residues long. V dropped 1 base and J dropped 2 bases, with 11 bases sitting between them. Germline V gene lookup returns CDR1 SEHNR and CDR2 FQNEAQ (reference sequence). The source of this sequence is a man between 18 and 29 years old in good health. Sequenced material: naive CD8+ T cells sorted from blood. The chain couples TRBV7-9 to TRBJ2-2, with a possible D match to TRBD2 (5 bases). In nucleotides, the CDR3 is TGTGCCAGCAGCTTAGTGGCTAGCCCCAACACCGGGGAGCTGTTTTTT. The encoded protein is CASSLVASPNTGELFF.